This T cell receptor (beta chain) was recorded in a study of blood T cell repertoires in COVID-19 (dated by TCRdb to about 2020). Notes on the research overall: The collaborator samples originated in the United States, Italy and Spain and spanned the acute and convalescent phases of COVID-19. The prospective study material was composed of cDNA or gDNA derived from T cells, B-cell-depleted T cells, or PBMCs. Deeply sampled blood TCRbeta repertoires from subjects exposed to, actively infected with, or recovered from COVID-19 were included in the dataset. A freely available public database, intended as a resource for researchers studying the immune response to SARS-CoV-2, is where the repertoires were released. The samples were drawn from two sources: the first 160 participants of the ongoing ImmuneRACE study, and over 1,000 subjects contributed by 6 global collaborators. Nearly every sample came with metadata listing a de-identified subject ID, COVID-19 status, age in years and sex. Where HLA class I and class II types were available, the types were taken from metadata supplied by the sample provider, not from assay-based typing. Beyond this particular receptor, the publication reports: Clinical and demographic metadata were provided uncurated, with the amount varying by source and participant.

TCRbeta CDR3 regions were amplified from genomic DNA using the immunoSEQ Assay, a bias-controlled multiplex PCR. Per the original workflow: Within the assay, amplification of reference gene primers was used to estimate how many nucleated cells each sample contained. To quantify the absolute abundance of each unique TCRbeta CDR3 rearrangement, sequence reads were collapsed and filtered. Productive Simpson clonality was computed per sample as the square root of Simpson's diversity index over productive rearrangements. Held by TCRdb, this immuneACCESS table contains in-frame sequences only and omits some clones. Under half of the omission traces to an unresolved V gene where checked; the cause of the rest is unknown. V and J calls plus clone size are reproduced from that table; the DNA served to infer D and trimming. For this sample the table gives about 250,000 clones, of which approximately 85% were detected only once. Roughly 6.7% of the sample goes to the ten largest clones.

As concerns this clone: No cognate antigen has been identified for it. No base-level quality is on record; no much larger clone is a single base apart.

The CDR3 runs 13 residues from the cysteine to the phenylalanine. Only the CDR3 DNA is retained, 39 bases long and in frame from the first base. CDR1 and CDR2 are drawn from the germline V gene: SGHVS, FQNEAQ. Trimming takes 5 bases from V and 5 bases from J, and the germline ends sit 12 bases apart. Participants in the prospective study were aged about 18 to 95 years, lived in 20 to 30 United States geographic areas, and enrolled through a virtual design. To assign participants to cohorts, the prospective study relied on clinical history that participants themselves reported in a screening survey and a study questionnaire. Exposed participants were defined as having been in contact with someone with a PCR-confirmed or clinician-diagnosed COVID-19 case within 2 weeks of study entry. Mobile phlebotomists in the prospective study collected whole blood, serum and a nasopharyngeal or oropharyngeal swab from every participant. Over a roughly 2-month period, participants in the prospective study had the option of providing additional blood draws and questionnaires. Blood samples from the prospective study were shipped frozen or at room temperature prior to DNA extraction.

The origin of this receptor is a woman aged 45-65 years who had been exposed to COVID-19. The chain is assembled from TRBV7-8 and TRBJ1-2; too little of a D gene remains to name it. Sequenced sample: PBMCs or T cells enriched from blood (not recorded which). CDR3 region: CASSPYQVYGYTF. DNA sequence: TGTGCCAGCAGCCCCTATCAAGTGTATGGCTACACCTTC. The variable domain in full, with residues beyond the CDR3 obtained from the reference TRBV7-8 and TRBJ1-2 genes, is GAGVSQSPRYKVAKRGQDVALRCDPISGHVSLFWYQQALGQGPEFLTYFQNEAQLDKSGLPSDRFFAERPEGSVSTLKIQRTQQEDSAVYLCASSPYQVYGYTFGSGTRLTVV.